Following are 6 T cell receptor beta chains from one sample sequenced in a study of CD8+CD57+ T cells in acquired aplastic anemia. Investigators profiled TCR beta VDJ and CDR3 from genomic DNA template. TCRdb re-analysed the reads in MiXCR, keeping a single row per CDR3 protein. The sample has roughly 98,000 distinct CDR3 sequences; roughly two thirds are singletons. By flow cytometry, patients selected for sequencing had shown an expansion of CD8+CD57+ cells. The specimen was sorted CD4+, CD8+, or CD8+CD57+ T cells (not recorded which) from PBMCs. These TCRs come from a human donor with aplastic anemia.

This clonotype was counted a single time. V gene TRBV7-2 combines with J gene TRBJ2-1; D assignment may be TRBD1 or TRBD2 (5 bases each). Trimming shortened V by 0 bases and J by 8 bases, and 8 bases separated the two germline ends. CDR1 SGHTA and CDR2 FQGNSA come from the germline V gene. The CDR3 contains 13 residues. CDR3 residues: CASSLAGRYEQFF. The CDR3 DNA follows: TGTGCCAGCAGCTTAGCGGGACGGTATGAGCAGTTCTTC.

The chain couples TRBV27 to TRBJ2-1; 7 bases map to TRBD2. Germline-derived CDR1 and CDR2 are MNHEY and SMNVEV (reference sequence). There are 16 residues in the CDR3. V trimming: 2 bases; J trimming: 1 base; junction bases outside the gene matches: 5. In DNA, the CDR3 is TGTGCCAGCAGTTTAGAGCTAGCGGTGTCCTACAATGAGCAGTTCTTC. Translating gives CASSLELAVSYNEQFF.

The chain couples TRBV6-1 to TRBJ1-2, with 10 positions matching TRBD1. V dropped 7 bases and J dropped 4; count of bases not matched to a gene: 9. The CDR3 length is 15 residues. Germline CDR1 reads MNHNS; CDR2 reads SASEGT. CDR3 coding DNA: TGTGCCAGCATTAAGACAGGGGGCAGTGGCTATGGCTACACCTTC. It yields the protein CASIKTGGSGYGYTF.

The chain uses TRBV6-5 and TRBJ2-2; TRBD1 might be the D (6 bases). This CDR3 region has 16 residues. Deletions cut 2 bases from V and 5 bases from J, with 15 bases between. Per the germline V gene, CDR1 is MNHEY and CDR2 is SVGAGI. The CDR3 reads CASSYGFTGITGELFF. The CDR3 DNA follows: TGTGCCAGCAGTTACGGGTTCACAGGGATTACCGGGGAGCTGTTTTTT.

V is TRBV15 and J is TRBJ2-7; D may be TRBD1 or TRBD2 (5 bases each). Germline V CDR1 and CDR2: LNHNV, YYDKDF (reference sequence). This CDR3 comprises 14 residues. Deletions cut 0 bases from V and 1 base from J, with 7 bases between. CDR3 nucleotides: TGTGCCACCAGCAGAGACAGGGAGTCCTACGAGCAGTACTTC. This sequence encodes CATSRDRESYEQYF.

The CDR3 DNA sequence: TGTGCCACCAGTGCGGACAGGGGCTACGAGCAGTACTTC. Translating it yields CATSADRGYEQYF. This chain links TRBV24-1 with TRBJ2-7, with TRBD1 matching 9 bases. V was pared by 5 bases and J by 3 bases, with 1 base of the junction left unmatched. CDR1 is KGHDR and CDR2 is SFDVKD in the germline V gene. The CDR3 loop spans 13 amino acids.